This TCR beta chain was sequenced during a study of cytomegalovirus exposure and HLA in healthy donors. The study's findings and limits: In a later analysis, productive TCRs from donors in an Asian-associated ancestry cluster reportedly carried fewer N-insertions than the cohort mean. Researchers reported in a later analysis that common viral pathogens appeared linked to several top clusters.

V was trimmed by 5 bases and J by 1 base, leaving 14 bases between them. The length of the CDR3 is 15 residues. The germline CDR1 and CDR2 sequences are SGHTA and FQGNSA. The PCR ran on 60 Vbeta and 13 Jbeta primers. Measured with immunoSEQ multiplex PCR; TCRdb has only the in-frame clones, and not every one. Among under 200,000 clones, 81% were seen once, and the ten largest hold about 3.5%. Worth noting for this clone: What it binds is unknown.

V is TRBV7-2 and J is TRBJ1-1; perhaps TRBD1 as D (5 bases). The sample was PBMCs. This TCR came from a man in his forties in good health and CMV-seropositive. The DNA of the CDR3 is TGTGCCAGCAGCCGAGCAGGGAGGACGAACACTGAAGCTTTCTTT. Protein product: CASSRAGRTNTEAFF.